The next 27 T cell receptor beta chains were all read from a single sample in a study of cytomegalovirus exposure and HLA in healthy donors. The PCR used 60 Vbeta and 13 Jbeta primers. The data were produced by immunoSEQ multiplex PCR, yet TCRdb's version contains in-frame clones alone and is incomplete. This table has more than 150,000 clones, 65% to 90% appearing once. The specimen was PBMCs. The receptors were gathered from a girl aged 2 to 10 in good health and CMV-seropositive.

The gene calls are TRBV7-8 and TRBJ2-7, with D possibly TRBD2 on 6 matching bases. The CDR3 extends over 17 amino acids. The V gene's germline CDR1 is SGHVS and CDR2 FQNEAQ. Trimming removed 1 base at V and 2 bases at J, with 18 bases between. As DNA, the CDR3 is TGTGCCAGCAGCTTAGTGAAGCCGGGACTTTCCGCCTACGAGCAGTACTTC. Encoded protein: CASSLVKPGLSAYEQYF. The whole variable domain, remainder taken from reference TRBV7-8 and TRBJ2-7, is GAGVSQSPRYKVAKRGQDVALRCDPISGHVSLFWYQQALGQGPEFLTYFQNEAQLDKSGLPSDRFFAERPEGSVSTLKIQRTQQEDSAVYLCASSLVKPGLSAYEQYFGPGTRLTVT.

This clone was counted a single time. This sequence joins TRBV27 and TRBJ1-1; no clear D gene. The CDR3 runs to 16 residues. V lost 3 bases, J lost 0 bases, and 14 bases lay in between. CDR1 is MNHEY and CDR2 is SMNVEV in the germline V gene (reference sequence). The CDR3 nucleotides read TGTGCCAGCAGTTTGTCCGTCGGGGAACTGAACACTGAAGCTTTCTTT. The encoded protein is CASSLSVGELNTEAFF.

The V and J genes are TRBV19 and TRBJ1-2; D might be TRBD1 (5 bases). CDR3 size: 14 residues. V was shortened by 3 bases and J by 8 bases, with 16 bases between the two germline ends. The V gene's germline CDR1 is LNHDA and CDR2 SQIVND (reference sequence). The chain's CDR3 is CASSISRTPGGYTF. The CDR3, as DNA: TGTGCCAGTAGTATCTCCCGGACACCGGGCGGCTACACCTTC.

The chain couples TRBV7-9 to TRBJ1-1; the D is unclear. Trimming took off 2 bases at V and 11 bases at J, with 15 bases between the two ends. The CDR3 covers 13 residues. CDR1 is SEHNR and CDR2 is FQNEAQ in the germline V gene (reference sequence). CDR3: CASSLLEGMRAFF. CDR3 bases: TGTGCCAGCAGCTTACTAGAGGGAATGCGGGCTTTCTTT.

This chain links TRBV5-1 with TRBJ2-1; TRBD1 matches 10 bases. This CDR3 region has 16 residues. Germline-derived CDR1 and CDR2 are SGHRS and YFSETQ. V was clipped by 0 bases and J by 7 bases; unmatched bases: 7. The CDR3 loop is CASSLVGTGDPNEQFF. CDR3 in DNA: TGCGCCAGCAGCTTGGTCGGGACAGGGGACCCGAATGAGCAGTTCTTC. The whole variable domain, remainder taken from reference TRBV5-1 and TRBJ2-1, is KAGVTQTPRYLIKTRGQQVTLSCSPISGHRSVSWYQQTPGQGLQFLFEYFSETQRNKGNFPGRFSGRQFSNSRSEMNVSTLELGDSALYLCASSLVGTGDPNEQFFGPGTRLTVL.

V gene TRBV9 combines with J gene TRBJ2-1; tentative D call: TRBD1 (5 bases). V lost 7 bases to trimming and J lost 5 bases, with 16 bases between them. The CDR3 length is 14 residues. The germline V gene encodes CDR1 SGDLS and CDR2 YYNGEE. The CDR3 nucleotides are TGTGCCAGCTCTAGGGGTGGAAGGGACAATGAGCAGTTCTTC. Protein product: CASSRGGRDNEQFF.

This chain uses TRBV27 with TRBJ1-6; tentatively, D is TRBD1 (5 bases). This CDR3 region has 15 residues. Per the germline V gene, CDR1 is MNHEY and CDR2 is SMNVEV (reference sequence). Trimming pared 5 bases from V and 8 bases from J, leaving 16 bases between. CDR3 nucleotide sequence: TGTGCCAGCAGTCTGAGATGGCAGGGTTATTCACCCCTCCACTTT. Translation: CASSLRWQGYSPLHF.

The V gene is TRBV28, the J gene TRBJ2-5; 10 positions match TRBD2. This CDR3 contains 15 residues. V trimming: 3 bases; J trimming: 5 bases; junction bases outside the gene matches: 6. CDR1 MDHEN and CDR2 SYDVKM come from the germline V gene. The CDR3 sequence: CASSLGTSEGETQYF. The DNA of the CDR3 is TGTGCCAGCAGTTTGGGGACTAGCGAGGGGGAGACCCAGTACTTC.

The rearrangement uses TRBV10-1 and TRBJ2-7, with D uncertain. Trimming took off 0 bases at V and 3 bases at J, with 12 bases between the two ends. The CDR3 has 15 amino acids. In germline, CDR1 is WNHNN, CDR2 SYGVQD (reference sequence). CDR3 DNA sequence: TGCGCCAGCAGTGAGTCCAAAAACCAGGACTACGAGCAGTACTTC. This translates into CASSESKNQDYEQYF.

The V and J genes are TRBV18 and TRBJ1-5; D perhaps matches TRBD1 (6 bases). This CDR3 is 18 amino acids long. Germline V gene sequence: CDR1 KGHSH, CDR2 LQKENI. V was pared by 4 bases and J by 9 bases, with 28 bases between. The chain's CDR3 is CASSLKTGCILIMMPQHF. The CDR3, as DNA: TGTGCCAGCTCACTCAAGACAGGCTGCATACTCATAATGATGCCCCAGCATTTT.

The V and J genes are TRBV29-1 and TRBJ2-7; D is undetermined. Looked up from germline, CDR1 is SQVTM and CDR2 is ANQGSEA. The CDR3 totals 13 residues. Trimming took 4 bases from V and 2 from J, leaving 12 bases between them. The CDR3 DNA sequence: TGCAGCGTTGCCCCCCTCTTCGCCTACGAGCAGTACTTC. It yields the protein CSVAPLFAYEQYF.

This rearrangement joins TRBV5-1 to TRBJ2-1; D may be TRBD2 (6 bases). Germline values: CDR1 SGHRS, CDR2 YFSETQ. Trimming took 4 bases from V and 7 from J, leaving 15 bases between them. CDR3 length equals 14 residues. The CDR3 DNA is TGCGCCAGCAGCCCACGGGCGGGGATGAATGAGCAGTTCTTC. Protein sequence: CASSPRAGMNEQFF.

This clone was counted once. The chain recombines TRBV25-1 with TRBJ1-1, with D tentatively TRBD1 (6 bases). V was clipped by 4 bases and J by 0 bases, with 18 bases between them. The V gene's germline CDR1 is MGHDK and CDR2 SYGVNS. The CDR3 contains 17 residues. The CDR3 loop is CASSGYNRVSMNTEAFF. The CDR3 DNA reads as TGTGCCAGCAGTGGATATAACAGGGTTTCAATGAACACTGAAGCTTTCTTT.

V gene TRBV5-6 combines with J gene TRBJ1-5; D remains unclear. Germline CDR1 SGHDT, CDR2 YYEEEE. This CDR3 has 14 residues. V lost 2 bases and J lost 6, with 12 bases in between. The CDR3 here is CASSLASIRQPQHF. CDR3 coding DNA: TGTGCCAGCAGCTTAGCCTCCATCCGTCAGCCCCAGCATTTT.

As concerns this clone: Relative to the germline gene, one junction end is altered; a read error may explain this. V usage is TRBV7-3 and J usage is TRBJ2-3, with 8 bases that match TRBD2. The CDR3 has 15 amino acids. Germline CDR1 and CDR2: SGHTA and FQGTGA. DNA of the CDR3: TGTGCCAGCAGTTTAAGCGGGAGACAAACAGATACGCAGTATTTT. It specifies CASSLSGRQTDTQYF.

This chain joins TRBV19 and TRBJ1-5, with a tentative D call TRBD1 (5 bases). Germline V gives CDR1 LNHDA, CDR2 SQIVND (reference sequence). With 3 bases removed from V and 5 bases from J, the gap between germline ends came to 8 bases. CDR3 length equals 13 residues. Here the CDR3 reads CASSIGGDQPQHF. The CDR3 region has the DNA TGTGCCAGTAGTATTGGGGGGGATCAGCCCCAGCATTTT.

The chain employs TRBV7-9 and TRBJ2-5, with 7 bases identical to TRBD1. Germline V gene data show CDR1 as SEHNR and CDR2 as FQNEAQ (reference sequence). The V and J ends lost 2 bases and 3 bases, in that order; junction bases with no gene match: 9. This CDR3 contains 16 residues. The CDR3 is CASSLRGWDSEETQYF. DNA of the CDR3: TGTGCCAGCAGCTTAAGGGGGTGGGACAGTGAAGAGACCCAGTACTTC. The full variable domain, with the rest looked up from reference TRBV7-9 and TRBJ2-5, is DTGVSQNPRHKITKRGQNVTFRCDPISEHNRLYWYRQTLGQGPEFLTYFQNEAQLEKSRLLSDRFSAERPKGSFSTLEIQRTEQGDSAMYLCASSLRGWDSEETQYFGPGTRLLVL.

The chain joins TRBV10-3 to TRBJ2-1; 9 bases are a match to TRBD2. Germline V gives CDR1 ENHRY, CDR2 SYGVKD. J gave up 3 bases and V 2 bases, and 5 bases lay outside the gene matches. The CDR3 consists of 16 residues. CDR3 loop: CAISETASGVYNEQFF. DNA for the CDR3: TGTGCCATCAGTGAGACGGCTAGCGGGGTCTACAATGAGCAGTTCTTC.

The chain has TRBV2 and TRBJ2-1; D gene ambiguous. Trimming cost V 6 bases and J 0 bases, with 9 bases left between them. The CDR3 has 14 residues. Per germline, CDR1 SNHLY and CDR2 FYNNEI. CDR3 region: CASRPESSYNEQFF. The CDR3 DNA reads as TGTGCCAGCAGGCCGGAGAGCTCCTACAATGAGCAGTTCTTC. Full variable domain (rest looked up from reference TRBV2 and TRBJ2-1): EPEVTQTPSHQVTQMGQEVILRCVPISNHLYFYWYRQILGQKVEFLVSFYNNEISEKSEIFDDQFSVERPDGSNFTLKIRSTKLEDSAMYFCASRPESSYNEQFFGPGTRLTVL.

This clone appeared a few times. The chain has TRBV7-6 and TRBJ1-1, with D possibly TRBD1 on 6 matching bases. V gave up 4 bases and J gave up 0 bases, with 15 bases separating them. The CDR3 is made up of 16 amino acids. Germline V gene data show CDR1 as SGHVS and CDR2 as FNYEAQ. The CDR3 DNA follows: TGTGCCAGCAGCTGGATCCCGGACAGAATGAACACTGAAGCTTTCTTT. Protein sequence: CASSWIPDRMNTEAFF.

This clone was counted between two and nine times. The genes are TRBV6-5 and TRBJ1-6; possible D gene TRBD1, 5 bases. Deletions cut 10 bases from V and 8 bases from J, with 12 bases between. The CDR3 totals 12 residues. The germline CDR1 and CDR2 sequences are MNHEY and SVGAGI. CDR3 coding DNA: TGTGCCATCAAAACAGGAGATTCACCCCTCCACTTT. Translating gives CAIKTGDSPLHF.

The J gene is TRBJ2-3, the V gene TRBV30; tentatively, D is TRBD1 (5 bases). Germline CDR1 GTSNPN, CDR2 SVGIG (reference sequence). The CDR3 sequence is 14 residues long. The V and J ends lost 3 bases and 1 base respectively, with 11 bases between them. The CDR3 is CAWRTEAGTDTQYF. In DNA, the CDR3 is TGTGCCTGGAGGACAGAGGCTGGCACAGATACGCAGTATTTT.

This chain connects TRBV7-3 to TRBJ2-1; TRBD1 aligns across 9 bases. The V and J ends lost 5 bases and 6 bases, in that order; junction bases with no gene match: 8. The CDR3 is 15 amino acids. The germline V gene encodes CDR1 SGHTA and CDR2 FQGTGA. This CDR3 is CASSQRTGVGNEQFF. In DNA form, the CDR3 reads TGTGCCAGCAGCCAAAGGACAGGGGTTGGCAATGAGCAGTTCTTC.

The sample holds a few counts of this clone. This rearrangement joins TRBV29-1 to TRBJ1-2; 7 bases are a match to TRBD1. This CDR3 contains 14 residues. Unmatched junction bases numbered 10, after V lost 5 bases and J lost 4 bases. CDR1 and CDR2 from the germline V gene are SQVTM and ANQGSEA. Here the CDR3 DNA reads TGCAGCGTTCCTACAGGGGATAAGGCCTATGGCTACACCTTC. Translation: CSVPTGDKAYGYTF.

The J gene is TRBJ1-1, the V gene TRBV27; D unclear. V lost 1 base and J 0 bases, leaving 3 bases between the germline ends. The germline CDR1 and CDR2 sequences are MNHEY and SMNVEV (reference sequence). The CDR3 spans 13 residues. CDR3 DNA sequence: TGTGCCAGCAGTTTATTAATGAACACTGAAGCTTTCTTT. Its protein product is CASSLLMNTEAFF.

The rearrangement joins TRBV6-5 to TRBJ2-7, with TRBD2 matching over 7 bases. The CDR3 loop spans 15 amino acids. Germline loops: CDR1 MNHEY, CDR2 SVGAGI. V lost 0 bases, J lost 12 bases, and 14 bases stayed unmatched. Here the CDR3 reads CASSYSLQTSPSAYF. CDR3 nucleotides: TGTGCCAGCAGTTACTCACTCCAGACTAGCCCCTCTGCGTACTTC.

This clone is a singleton in its sample. The J gene is TRBJ2-5, the V gene TRBV28; tentative D call: TRBD1 (6 bases). The V end was cut by 4 bases, the J end by 2 bases, with 14 bases between. The germline V gene has CDR1 MDHEN and CDR2 SYDVKM. CDR3 size: 15 residues. In nucleotides, the CDR3 is TGTGCCAGCAGTTCCAGGACAGAGGTACAAGAGACCCAGTACTTC. Translated: CASSSRTEVQETQYF.